Below are 6 T cell receptor beta chains sequenced from a single sample in a study of spatial heterogeneity in lung cancer (dated by TCRdb to about 2019). The method behind the library was 5' RACE. The instrument was a NextSeq 500. TCRdb passed the public sequencing reads through fastp at Q25 and MiXCR, retaining productive beta sequences. Rows with a matching CDR3 protein are joined into one entry that keeps the most common DNA and genes. Within this sample are 20,000 to 25,000 distinct CDR3 sequences, with approximately 4.4% of them counted one time only. In total, the top ten clones hold less than 8% of the sample. The sample's time point label, decoded: sample taken at primary tumor resection. TCR sequencing used whole RNA extracted from tumor and nontumor lung tissue, or from cryopreserved PBMC samples, without cell sorting. The source material was PBMCs, sampled at surgery. Every receptor here comes from a male donor with early-stage non-small cell lung cancer.

This clonotype was counted ten times or more. V is TRBV20-1 and J is TRBJ1-2; TRBD1 aligns across 7 bases. The CDR3 has 13 amino acids. With V trimmed by 6 bases and J by 0 bases, 4 bases remained unmatched. Germline V CDR1 and CDR2: DFQATT, SNEGSKA (reference sequence). The CDR3 spells CSAQGGSNYGYTF. CDR3 nucleotides: TGCAGTGCCCAGGGGGGCTCTAACTATGGCTACACCTTC.

This clonotype has more than one count but fewer than ten. The chain joins TRBV12-3 or TRBV12-4 to TRBJ2-7, with 10 positions matching TRBD1. The CDR3 has 14 amino acids. Trimming removed 3 bases from V and 2 bases from J; junction bases left unmatched: 1. This chain's CDR3 is CASSFGTGAYEQYF. In nucleotides, the CDR3 is TGTGCCAGCAGTTTCGGGACAGGGGCCTACGAGCAGTACTTC.

This clonotype was detected many times. The genes are TRBV6-2 or TRBV6-3 and TRBJ2-7; D gene unclear. The CDR3 sequence is 14 residues long. CDR1 and CDR2 from the germline V gene are MNHEY and SVGEGT. V shed 2 bases and J shed 4 bases, with 12 bases lying between them. CDR3 in amino acids: CASSYHGSSYEQYF. The CDR3 bases are TGTGCCAGCAGTTACCATGGGTCTTCTTACGAGCAGTACTTC.

This clonotype was seen repeatedly, ten times or more. The V and J genes are TRBV7-9 and TRBJ2-2; 11 bases align to TRBD2. The CDR3 extends over 15 amino acids. CDR1 and CDR2 from the germline V gene are SEHNR and FQNEAQ (reference sequence). Trimming at V came to 2 bases and at J to 6 bases, leaving 2 bases not matched to a gene. CDR3 loop: CASSLNSGRAGELFF. CDR3 in DNA: TGTGCCAGCAGCTTAAATAGCGGGAGGGCCGGGGAGCTGTTTTTT.

This clonotype was recorded at least ten times. The chain is built from TRBV28 and TRBJ2-2; no firm D call. Germline V gene lookup returns CDR1 MDHEN and CDR2 SYDVKM. This CDR3 has 16 residues. The V end lost 8 bases, the J end lost 0 bases, and 16 bases lay between the germline ends. The CDR3 DNA reads as TGTGCCAGCGGAAAGGGCCCGGCACCGAACACCGGGGAGCTGTTTTTT. Protein sequence: CASGKGPAPNTGELFF.

This clonotype was seen repeatedly, ten times or more. The CDR3 region is CASRPSGVTSTDTQYF. CDR3 nucleotides: TGTGCCAGCAGGCCTAGCGGGGTGACTAGCACAGATACGCAGTATTTT. The J gene is TRBJ2-3, the V gene TRBV27; 9 nucleotides line up with TRBD2. This CDR3 region has 16 residues. The junction had 7 bases not matched to a gene; V was cut back by 6 bases and J by 0 bases. From germline, CDR1 is MNHEY and CDR2 SMNVEV (reference sequence).